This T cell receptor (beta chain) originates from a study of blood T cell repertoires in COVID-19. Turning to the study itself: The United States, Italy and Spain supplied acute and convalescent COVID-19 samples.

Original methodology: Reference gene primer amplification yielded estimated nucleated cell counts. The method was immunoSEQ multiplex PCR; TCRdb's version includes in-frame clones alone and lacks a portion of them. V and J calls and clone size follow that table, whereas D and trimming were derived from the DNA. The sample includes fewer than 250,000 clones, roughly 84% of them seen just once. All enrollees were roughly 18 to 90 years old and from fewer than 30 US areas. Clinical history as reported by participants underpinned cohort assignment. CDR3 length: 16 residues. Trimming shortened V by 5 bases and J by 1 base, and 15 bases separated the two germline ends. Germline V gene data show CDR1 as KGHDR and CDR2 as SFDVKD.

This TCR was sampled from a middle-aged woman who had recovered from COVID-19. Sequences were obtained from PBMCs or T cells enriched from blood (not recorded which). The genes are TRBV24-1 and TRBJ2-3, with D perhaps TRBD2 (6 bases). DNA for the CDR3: TGTGCCACCAGTGGGATTTGGGGGACTGGCACAGATACGCAGTATTTT. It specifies CATSGIWGTGTDTQYF.